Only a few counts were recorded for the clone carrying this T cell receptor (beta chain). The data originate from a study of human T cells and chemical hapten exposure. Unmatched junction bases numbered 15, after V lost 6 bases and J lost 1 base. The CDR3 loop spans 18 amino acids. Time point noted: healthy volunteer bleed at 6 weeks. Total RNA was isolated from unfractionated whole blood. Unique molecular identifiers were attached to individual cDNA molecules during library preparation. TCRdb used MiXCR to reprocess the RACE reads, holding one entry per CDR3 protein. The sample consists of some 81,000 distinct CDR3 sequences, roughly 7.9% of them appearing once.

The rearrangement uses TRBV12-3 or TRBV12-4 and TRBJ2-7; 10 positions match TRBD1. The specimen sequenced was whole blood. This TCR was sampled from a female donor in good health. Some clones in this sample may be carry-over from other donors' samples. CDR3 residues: CASSPYRTGTGVSYEQYF. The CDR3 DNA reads TGTGCCAGCAGCCCTTATCGGACGGGGACAGGGGTATCCTACGAGCAGTACTTC.